A single sample gave rise to the 21 T cell receptor beta chains below, sequenced in a study of blood T cell repertoires in COVID-19. The table came from immunoSEQ multiplex PCR; TCRdb's copy has only in-frame clones and leaves some out. The sample lists about 110,000 clones, 80% to 90% occurring once. Sequenced material: peripheral blood. These receptors were collected from a woman of 80 years or more with acute or convalescent COVID-19.

This chain links TRBV11-2 with TRBJ1-1, with D hard to call. Germline V gene lookup returns CDR1 SGHAT and CDR2 FQNNGV. This CDR3 is 12 amino acids long. V dropped 1 base and J dropped 10 bases, with 10 bases sitting between them. The CDR3 sequence is CASSLVGRRAFF. As DNA, the CDR3 is TGTGCCAGCAGCTTAGTGGGGAGGCGAGCTTTCTTT.

This chain joins TRBV15 and TRBJ2-7; TRBD1 matches at 7 bases. V was clipped by 3 bases and J by 0 bases; unmatched bases: 2. Germline V gives CDR1 LNHNV, CDR2 YYDKDF (reference sequence). This CDR3 has 14 amino acids. CDR3 sequence reads: CATSSRDSSYEQYF. The CDR3 DNA sequence: TGTGCCACCAGCAGCCGGGACAGCTCCTACGAGCAGTACTTC. Looking up the rest from reference TRBV15 and TRBJ2-7 gives the full variable domain: DAMVIQNPRYQVTQFGKPVTLSCSQTLNHNVMYWYQQKSSQAPKLLFHYYDKDFNNEADTPDNFQSRRPNTSFCFLDIRSPGLGDTAMYLCATSSRDSSYEQYFGPGTRLTVT.

The DNA for the CDR3 is TGTGCCAGCAGCTTGGCAGGGCCTGGGGCCAACGTCCTGACTTTC. It specifies CASSLAGPGANVLTF. This rearrangement joins TRBV5-6 to TRBJ2-6; tentatively, D is TRBD1 (5 bases). CDR3 length: 15 amino acids. The V end was cut by 0 bases, the J end by 2 bases, with 6 bases between. Per germline, CDR1 SGHDT and CDR2 YYEEEE.

The chain is built from TRBV5-1 and TRBJ2-1; D unclear. The CDR3 spans 15 residues. Trimming stripped 4 bases from V and 5 bases from J, with 16 bases between. The germline gives CDR1 SGHRS, CDR2 YFSETQ. CDR3 protein: CASSPVNPQNNEQFF. The CDR3 DNA sequence: TGCGCCAGCAGCCCCGTAAACCCCCAGAACAATGAGCAGTTCTTC.

This clone was detected once. The chain has TRBV19 and TRBJ2-7; 9 bases map to TRBD1. The germline V gene has CDR1 LNHDA and CDR2 SQIVND (reference sequence). The CDR3 totals 16 residues. The J segment lost 2 bases and the V segment lost 5 bases, leaving 10 bases of the junction unmatched. The CDR3 nucleotides read TGTGCCAGTAGTGAACGCCCCGGGACAGGGACCTACGAGCAGTACTTC. Residues: CASSERPGTGTYEQYF. The entire variable domain, with the rest obtained from reference TRBV19 and TRBJ2-7, is as follows: DGGITQSPKYLFRKEGQNVTLSCEQNLNHDAMYWYRQDPGQGLRLIYYSQIVNDFQKGDIAEGYSVSREKKESFPLTVTSAQKNPTAFYLCASSERPGTGTYEQYFGPGTRLTVT.

The rearrangement links TRBV12-3 or TRBV12-4 to TRBJ2-1; 7 positions agree with TRBD2. Losses at the gene ends were 2 bases for V and 10 bases for J; bases not matched to a gene: 5. The CDR3 extends over 13 amino acids. This CDR3 reads CASSLSRGGEQFF. The CDR3 bases are TGTGCCAGCAGTTTATCACGGGGAGGGGAGCAGTTCTTC.

This chain uses TRBV27 with TRBJ1-6, with 11 bases fitting TRBD1. The germline CDR1 and CDR2 sequences are MNHEY and SMNVEV (reference sequence). V shed 5 bases, J shed 10 bases, and the junction held 16 bases outside the gene matches. This CDR3 has 18 amino acids. This CDR3 reads CASSPLYTGQGAWSPLHF. The CDR3 DNA reads as TGTGCCAGCAGTCCGCTATATACAGGACAGGGGGCTTGGTCACCCCTCCACTTT.

This rearrangement joins TRBV5-1 to TRBJ1-4; 11 bases fit TRBD1. After removal of 7 bases from V and 7 bases from J, the junction contained 12 bases not matched to a gene. Germline values: CDR1 SGHRS, CDR2 YFSETQ. The length of the CDR3 is 16 residues. The CDR3, as DNA: TGCGCCAGCCGCACCTCCCCCGGGACAGGGGGTGAAAAACTGTTTTTT. Protein sequence: CASRTSPGTGGEKLFF.

V and J are TRBV5-6 and TRBJ2-7; 7 nucleotides match TRBD1. The V segment lost 4 bases and the J segment 0 bases; nucleotides outside the gene matches: 7. The CDR3 contains 15 residues. Germline V lookup: CDR1 SGHDT, CDR2 YYEEEE. CDR3 coding DNA: TGTGCCAGCAGCCCCCGGGACAGATACTCCTACGAGCAGTACTTC. This encodes CASSPRDRYSYEQYF. The full variable domain, rest sourced from reference TRBV5-6 and TRBJ2-7, is DAGVTQSPTHLIKTRGQQVTLRCSPKSGHDTVSWYQQALGQGPQFIFQYYEEEERQRGNFPDRFSGHQFPNYSSELNVNALLLGDSALYLCASSPRDRYSYEQYFGPGTRLTVT.

V is TRBV6-4 and J is TRBJ1-2, with D possibly TRBD1 on 5 matching bases. With 6 bases removed from V and 2 bases from J, the gap between germline ends came to 16 bases. Germline CDR1 is MRHNA and CDR2 is SNTAGT. The CDR3 covers 15 residues. CDR3 nucleotide sequence: TGTGCCAGCAGCCCCCTTTTAGGGGCCAACTATGGCTACACCTTC. Translation: CASSPLLGANYGYTF.

This rearrangement joins TRBV29-1 to TRBJ1-2; perhaps TRBD1 as D (6 bases). The CDR3 is made up of 12 amino acids. Germline CDR1 reads SQVTM; CDR2 reads ANQGSEA. Trimming took off 6 bases at V and 2 bases at J, with 10 bases between the two ends. CDR3 coding DNA: TGCAGCGTGAAAAGGGGGAACTATGGCTACACCTTC. It translates to CSVKRGNYGYTF.

V is TRBV18 and J is TRBJ2-3; TRBD1 aligns across 7 bases. This CDR3 has 17 amino acids. Looked up from germline, CDR1 is KGHSH and CDR2 is LQKENI. Germline trimming cut 6 bases from V and 1 base from J; bases unmatched to any gene: 13. CDR3 bases: TGTGCCAGCTCCCCGAGATCGACAGGGCAAGGCACAGATACGCAGTATTTT. The encoded protein is CASSPRSTGQGTDTQYF. The whole variable domain, filled in from reference TRBV18 and TRBJ2-3, reads NAGVMQNPRHLVRRRGQEARLRCSPMKGHSHVYWYRQLPEEGLKFMVYLQKENIIDESGMPKERFSAEFPKEGPSILRIQQVVRGDSAAYFCASSPRSTGQGTDTQYFGPGTRLTVL.

V usage is TRBV7-8 and J usage is TRBJ1-5, with D perhaps TRBD1 (6 bases). The CDR3 spans 15 residues. V gave up 1 base and J gave up 7 bases, with 14 bases separating them. Germline V gene sequence: CDR1 SGHVS, CDR2 FQNEAQ. CDR3 nucleotide sequence: TGTGCCAGCAGCTTAGATGCGGGGGCGCGGCAGCCCCAGCATTTT. This translates into CASSLDAGARQPQHF.

The chain carries TRBV10-3 and TRBJ1-3, with D tentatively TRBD1 (6 bases). This CDR3 is 14 amino acids long. The ends were cut back, 10 bases at V and 0 bases at J, with 13 bases in the middle. Germline CDR1 is ENHRY and CDR2 is SYGVKD. The CDR3 region has the DNA TGTGCCACGAGACAGGCCAACTCTGGAAACACCATATATTTT. Its protein product is CATRQANSGNTIYF.

The chain uses TRBV10-3 and TRBJ1-2; 8 bases fit TRBD1. There are 17 residues in the CDR3. The trim removed 4 bases at V and 0 bases at J, leaving 10 bases unmatched. Germline V CDR1 and CDR2: ENHRY, SYGVKD. DNA of the CDR3: TGTGCCATCAGTGTCCCCTCAGGGGGCGAAGCTAACTATGGCTACACCTTC. It specifies CAISVPSGGEANYGYTF.

This chain connects TRBV6-2 or TRBV6-3 to TRBJ1-2; TRBD1 aligns across 7 bases. Germline assignment: CDR1 MNHEY and CDR2 SVGEGT. This CDR3 is built from 14 residues. V trimming: 6 bases; J trimming: 6 bases; junction bases outside the gene matches: 10. The CDR3 coding sequence is TGTGCCAGCAGCAGACAGGGAATTATCGATGGCTACACCTTC. This sequence encodes CASSRQGIIDGYTF.

The rearrangement uses TRBV4-3 and TRBJ2-1; 12 nucleotides align to TRBD2. Germline assignment: CDR1 LGHNA and CDR2 YSLEER. This CDR3 contains 18 residues. Germline trimming cut 2 bases from V and 4 bases from J; bases unmatched to any gene: 9. The CDR3 loop is CASSQRSLGTSGYNEQFF. The CDR3 nucleotides are TGCGCCAGCAGCCAAAGATCCCTCGGGACTAGCGGGTACAATGAGCAGTTCTTC.

This chain links TRBV7-6 with TRBJ2-1, with D possibly TRBD2 on 5 matching bases. The germline gives CDR1 SGHVS, CDR2 FNYEAQ. Between the trimmed V and J ends, which lost 3 bases and 8 bases, there was a span of 11 bases. The CDR3 sequence is 13 residues long. The CDR3 region has the DNA TGTGCCAGCAGCTTTCGAGGGCTCGATGAGCAGTTCTTC. This codes for CASSFRGLDEQFF. Combining the CDR3 with reference TRBV7-6 and TRBJ2-1 gives the whole variable domain GAGVSQSPRYKVTKRGQDVALRCDPISGHVSLYWYRQALGQGPEFLTYFNYEAQQDKSGLPNDRFSAERPEGSISTLTIQRTEQRDSAMYRCASSFRGLDEQFFGPGTRLTVL.

The chain carries TRBV6-1 and TRBJ1-6; maybe TRBD1 (6 bases). This CDR3 has 16 residues. V lost 2 bases to trimming and J lost 4 bases, with 12 bases between them. The germline V gene encodes CDR1 MNHNS and CDR2 SASEGT. CDR3 in DNA: TGTGCCAGCAGTGAAAAGGACAGATGGTATAATTCACCCCTCCACTTT. Its translation: CASSEKDRWYNSPLHF.

This rearrangement joins TRBV11-2 to TRBJ1-4; 10 bases line up with TRBD1. V lost 5 bases to trimming and J lost 8 bases; unmatched junction nucleotides: 5. CDR3 length: 14 amino acids. Germline V gene lookup returns CDR1 SGHAT and CDR2 FQNNGV. The CDR3 loop reads CASSRTGGREKLFF. For the CDR3, the DNA is TGTGCCAGCAGCCGGACAGGGGGAAGAGAAAAACTGTTTTTT.

Worth noting for this clone: Germline and junction disagree at one end, which may indicate a read error. The chain employs TRBV5-1 and TRBJ1-2; TRBD1 agrees at 7 bases. Germline-derived CDR1 and CDR2 are SGHRS and YFSETQ. CDR3 size: 14 residues. This CDR3 is CASSSGQNNNGYTF. The CDR3 DNA follows: TGCGCCAGCAGCTCGGGACAGAATAACAATGGCTACACCTTC. The full variable domain, its missing parts supplied by reference TRBV5-1 and TRBJ1-2, is KAGVTQTPRYLIKTRGQQVTLSCSPISGHRSVSWYQQTPGQGLQFLFEYFSETQRNKGNFPGRFSGRQFSNSRSEMNVSTLELGDSALYLCASSSGQNNNGYTFGSGTRLTVV.